Following are 17 T cell receptor beta chains from one sample sequenced in a study of blood T cell repertoires in COVID-19. The protocol was immunoSEQ multiplex PCR, while the TCRdb copy is restricted to in-frame clones and leaves out a portion. The sample records 200,000 or so clones, around 80% being singletons. The sample consisted of peripheral blood. These receptors all come from a woman older than 75 with acute or convalescent COVID-19.

The chain links TRBV3-1 (or the pseudogene TRBV3-2) to TRBJ1-3, with D maybe TRBD1 (6 bases). The V gene lost 4 bases and the J gene lost 1 base, with 17 bases spanning the gap. This CDR3 has 17 residues. The germline CDR1 and CDR2 sequences are LGHDT and YNNKEL (reference sequence). CDR3 sequence (DNA): TGTGCCAGCAGCCCACTCACAGGGAGTTCATCTGGAAACACCATATATTTT. Translation: CASSPLTGSSSGNTIYF.

This clone was seen only a few times. The CDR3 reads CASSPTGQPNSPLHF. In DNA form, the CDR3 reads TGTGCCAGCTCCCCCACGGGACAGCCGAATTCACCCCTCCACTTT. The V and J genes are TRBV6-5 and TRBJ1-6; 7 bases align to TRBD1. In germline, CDR1 is MNHEY, CDR2 SVGAGI. Trimming took 8 bases from V and 7 from J; bases not matched to a gene: 11. The CDR3 has 15 residues.

The rearrangement joins TRBV6-5 to TRBJ2-7; TRBD1 agrees at 9 bases. Germline V CDR1 and CDR2: MNHEY, SVGAGI. V shed 11 bases, J shed 6 bases, and the junction held 8 bases outside the gene matches. This CDR3 is 12 amino acids long. DNA of the CDR3: TGTGCCGCGCGACAGGGGGAAGGCGAGCAGTACTTC. This translates into CAARQGEGEQYF.

The chain is built from TRBV19 and TRBJ2-2; D is unclear. The V end was cut by 3 bases, the J end by 5 bases, with 4 bases between. The germline CDR1 and CDR2 sequences are LNHDA and SQIVND (reference sequence). This CDR3 spans 12 amino acids. CDR3 region: CASSIRTGELFF. DNA for the CDR3: TGTGCCAGTAGTATTAGAACCGGGGAGCTGTTTTTT.

The V and J genes are TRBV5-5 and TRBJ2-1; 11 bases agree with TRBD2. CDR1 is SGHKS and CDR2 is YYEKEE in the germline V gene (reference sequence). The CDR3 loop spans 14 amino acids. V lost 4 bases, J lost 8 bases, and 5 bases stayed unmatched. In DNA form, the CDR3 reads TGTGCCAGCAGCCCCCAACTAGCGGGGGATGAGCAGTTCTTC. Amino acids: CASSPQLAGDEQFF.

CDR3 region: CASSQGGLPDRGTIYF. The CDR3 DNA sequence: TGCGCCAGCAGCCAAGGAGGCCTTCCAGACCGTGGCACCATATATTTT. The chain links TRBV4-3 to TRBJ1-3; D not certain. The CDR3 contains 16 residues. Trimming removed 1 base at V and 9 bases at J, with 19 bases between. The germline CDR1 and CDR2 sequences are LGHNA and YSLEER.

This chain connects TRBV19 to TRBJ1-6, with 7 bases identical to TRBD1. The junction had 8 bases not matched to a gene; V was cut back by 6 bases and J by 9 bases. The CDR3 contains 14 residues. CDR1 is LNHDA, CDR2 SQIVND, per germline (reference sequence). The CDR3 DNA reads as TGTGCCAGTAGCCAAGGACAGGCCTTTTCACCCCTCCACTTT. Translating gives CASSQGQAFSPLHF. Using reference TRBV19 and TRBJ1-6 for the parts outside the CDR3, the full variable domain is DGGITQSPKYLFRKEGQNVTLSCEQNLNHDAMYWYRQDPGQGLRLIYYSQIVNDFQKGDIAEGYSVSREKKESFPLTVTSAQKNPTAFYLCASSQGQAFSPLHFGNGTRLTVT.

This clone was observed a single time. The CDR3: CASSPHSHQETQYF. CDR3 coding DNA: TGTGCCAGCAGCCCCCACTCGCACCAAGAGACCCAGTACTTC. The rearrangement joins TRBV9 to TRBJ2-5; the D is unclear. The CDR3 has 14 residues. CDR1 and CDR2 (germline): SGDLS, YYNGEE. V was trimmed by 4 bases and J by 0 bases, leaving 10 bases between them.

This CDR3 is CASSLIGQGQAFF. The CDR3 DNA reads TGTGCCAGCAGTTTAATCGGACAGGGGCAAGCTTTCTTT. The genes are TRBV27 and TRBJ1-1; TRBD1 matches at 9 bases. Per the germline V gene, CDR1 is MNHEY and CDR2 is SMNVEV (reference sequence). The CDR3 extends over 13 amino acids. Trimming at V came to 2 bases and at J to 9 bases, leaving 4 bases not matched to a gene.

This clone was found once. The V call is TRBV29-1, the J call TRBJ1-1; tentatively, D is TRBD1 (5 bases). Germline CDR1 is SQVTM and CDR2 is ANQGSEA. The CDR3 length is 11 residues. V lost 7 bases to trimming and J lost 6 bases, with 12 bases between them. Here the CDR3 DNA reads TGCAGCGCAACAGGAGTCCCTGAAGCTTTCTTT. It encodes CSATGVPEAFF.

This chain links TRBV9 with TRBJ2-1; perhaps TRBD2 as D (6 bases). CDR1 and CDR2 (germline): SGDLS, YYNGEE. CDR3 length: 13 amino acids. V lost 7 bases and J lost 5, with 13 bases in between. The CDR3 region has the DNA TGTGCCAGCTCCGAGGAGGGAGACAATGAGCAGTTCTTC. Protein product: CASSEEGDNEQFF.

This chain connects TRBV18 to TRBJ1-4, with D maybe TRBD1 (5 bases). The ends were cut back, 2 bases at V and 4 bases at J, with 17 bases in the middle. This CDR3 contains 17 residues. The germline V gene encodes CDR1 KGHSH and CDR2 LQKENI. CDR3 residues: CASSPSSGDTGNEKLFF. CDR3 nucleotides: TGTGCCAGCTCACCATCGTCGGGGGATACGGGTAATGAAAAACTGTTTTTT.

The V call is TRBV7-2, the J call TRBJ2-3; TRBD2 matches 11 bases. Trimming cost V 7 bases and J 2 bases; bases outside gene matches: 2. The CDR3 consists of 14 residues. Germline V lookup: CDR1 SGHTA, CDR2 FQGNSA. CDR3 sequence: CASKTSGATDTQYF. Written as DNA, the CDR3 is TGTGCCAGCAAGACTAGCGGGGCCACAGATACGCAGTATTTT.

The chain employs TRBV29-1 and TRBJ1-2, with 7 bases identical to TRBD1. The V gene end was trimmed by 7 bases and the J gene end by 7 bases; junction bases not matched to a gene: 9. Germline lookup yields CDR1 SQVTM and CDR2 ANQGSEA. This CDR3 comprises 12 residues. The CDR3 DNA follows: TGCAGCGCTGGGGACAGAGCTCGTGGCTACACCTTC. This codes for CSAGDRARGYTF.

This CDR3 is CASSFDREGGEKLFF. The CDR3 DNA reads TGTGCCAGCAGCTTCGACAGGGAAGGGGGTGAAAAACTGTTTTTT. This chain uses TRBV5-5 with TRBJ1-4, with 7 bases identical to TRBD1. The germline CDR1 and CDR2 sequences are SGHKS and YYEKEE (reference sequence). There are 15 residues in the CDR3. Losses at the gene ends were 2 bases for V and 7 bases for J; bases not matched to a gene: 8.

Written as DNA, the CDR3 is TGTGCCAGCAGCCAATTGGCTAGCGGGTCTATATTCCACGAGCAGTACTTC. Residues: CASSQLASGSIFHEQYF. The V gene is TRBV3-1 (or the pseudogene TRBV3-2), the J gene TRBJ2-7; 8 bases line up with TRBD2. With V trimmed by 2 bases and J by 5 bases, 14 bases remained unmatched. CDR3 length: 17 residues. Germline V gene lookup returns CDR1 LGHDT and CDR2 YNNKEL (reference sequence).

The chain recombines TRBV19 with TRBJ2-4; D unresolved. This CDR3 spans 16 amino acids. Germline CDR1 reads LNHDA; CDR2 reads SQIVND (reference sequence). The ends were cut back, 3 bases at V and 1 base at J, with 13 bases in the middle. The CDR3 sequence is CASSIRLLEAKNIQYF. The CDR3 bases are TGTGCCAGTAGTATCCGACTCCTTGAGGCCAAAAACATTCAGTACTTC.